The next 11 T cell receptor beta chains were all read from a single sample in a study of control samples from healthy donors and cancer patients. Assay: immunoSEQ multiplex PCR; the TCRdb copy retains only in-frame clones and omits some. The table lists 70,000 to 85,000 clones, around 92% of them singletons, with roughly 15% in the top ten. Source material: blood. These receptor sequences come from a man aged 45-65 years in good health.

This chain's CDR3 is CASSGGESPLHF. The CDR3 DNA reads TGTGCCAGCAGTGGCGGGGAGTCACCCCTCCACTTT. V gene TRBV2 combines with J gene TRBJ1-6; D gene ambiguous. The CDR3 loop spans 12 amino acids. Germline V gene sequence: CDR1 SNHLY, CDR2 FYNNEI. Trimming shortened V by 4 bases and J by 10 bases, and 8 bases separated the two germline ends.

CDR3 region: CASSPRDPFSGNTIYF. The CDR3 DNA follows: TGTGCCAGCAGCCCCCGGGACCCTTTCTCTGGAAACACCATATATTTT. V and J are TRBV3-1 (or the pseudogene TRBV3-2) and TRBJ1-3; D might be TRBD1 (5 bases). Germline values: CDR1 LGHDT, CDR2 YNNKEL (reference sequence). V was trimmed by 4 bases and J by 0 bases, leaving 13 bases between them. This CDR3 comprises 16 residues.

V and J are TRBV12-5 and TRBJ2-1; perhaps D is TRBD1 or TRBD2 (5 bases each). V lost 6 bases and J 4 bases, leaving 13 bases between the germline ends. Germline CDR1 is LGHNT and CDR2 is FRNRAP. This CDR3 has 14 residues. CDR3 sequence reads: CASGPGRIYNEQFF. CDR3 DNA sequence: TGTGCTAGTGGCCCGGGGCGGATTTACAATGAGCAGTTCTTC.

This clone was seen more than once but under ten times. For the CDR3, the DNA is TGTGCCGGCAAGGGGTTCACGAACACTGAAGCTTTCTTT. Its translation is CAGKGFTNTEAFF. The rearrangement joins TRBV6-4 to TRBJ1-1; maybe TRBD1 (5 bases). Trimming took 11 bases from V and 1 from J, leaving 14 bases between them. The CDR3 is made up of 13 amino acids. Germline V gene data show CDR1 as MRHNA and CDR2 as SNTAGT.

The CDR3 loop is CASSPGLNTEAFF. CDR3 coding DNA: TGTGCCAGCAGTCCAGGGCTGAACACTGAAGCTTTCTTT. The chain couples TRBV6-5 to TRBJ1-1; tentatively, D is TRBD1 (5 bases). Trimming left V 5 bases short and J 0 bases short, with 7 bases between. The germline gives CDR1 MNHEY, CDR2 SVGAGI. The CDR3 is 13 residues long.

The genes are TRBV6-6 and TRBJ1-1; 7 nucleotides agree with TRBD1. Trimming took 6 bases from V and 7 from J; bases not matched to a gene: 5. The CDR3 extends over 12 amino acids. The germline V gene encodes CDR1 MNHNY and CDR2 SVGAGI (reference sequence). CDR3 sequence: CASRAWDSEAFF. In DNA, the CDR3 is TGTGCCAGCAGAGCCTGGGACAGTGAAGCTTTCTTT.

The V and J genes are TRBV5-1 and TRBJ1-3; D is uncertain. Trimming left V 4 bases short and J 6 bases short, with 14 bases between. CDR1 SGHRS and CDR2 YFSETQ come from the germline V gene. The CDR3 consists of 14 residues. CDR3 residues: CASSPVGIENTIYF. The DNA for the CDR3 is TGCGCCAGCAGCCCAGTGGGGATCGAAAACACCATATATTTT.

This chain's CDR3 is CAWSAGGGDNEKLFF. Here the CDR3 DNA reads TGTGCCTGGAGTGCGGGAGGTGGGGATAATGAAAAACTGTTTTTT. The J gene is TRBJ1-4, the V gene TRBV30, with D unresolved. In germline, CDR1 is GTSNPN, CDR2 SVGIG (reference sequence). There are 15 residues in the CDR3. V was pared by 1 base and J by 4 bases, with 13 bases between.

The V and J genes are TRBV10-2 and TRBJ2-4, with D possibly TRBD2 on 5 matching bases. The V end lost 2 bases, the J end lost 8 bases, and 10 bases lay between the germline ends. Germline V gene sequence: CDR1 WSHSY, CDR2 SAAADI. The CDR3 spans 13 residues. CDR3 sequence: CASSEGRRDIQYF. In DNA, the CDR3 is TGCGCCAGCAGTGAGGGTCGGCGGGACATTCAGTACTTC.

The chain employs TRBV18 and TRBJ2-7; D may be TRBD1 (5 bases). The CDR3 loop spans 13 amino acids. Germline values: CDR1 KGHSH, CDR2 LQKENI. Trimming took 6 bases from V and 3 from J, leaving 12 bases between them. The CDR3 spells CASSPRVLYEQYF. The CDR3 nucleotides are TGTGCCAGCTCCCCCAGGGTACTCTACGAGCAGTACTTC.

The rearrangement uses TRBV7-2 and TRBJ2-2; TRBD2 might be the D (6 bases). CDR1 is SGHTA, CDR2 FQGNSA, per germline. The CDR3 extends over 14 amino acids. The germline V and J ends were trimmed by 5 bases and 4 bases, with 11 bases remaining between them. CDR3 amino acids: CASSAQAGTGELFF. The CDR3, as DNA: TGTGCCAGCAGCGCACAAGCGGGCACCGGGGAGCTGTTTTTT.